At least ten counts were recorded for the clone carrying this T cell receptor (beta chain). Antigen unknown. The authors built TCR beta libraries using iRepertoire HTBI primers and Arm-PCR of CDR3 regions. Each CDR3 protein is one row after TCRdb ran MiXCR on the multiplex PCR reads. The repertoire holds about 460,000 distinct CDR3 sequences, 22% seen once, with around 13% in the top ten. This entry comes from a study of regulatory T cells in long-lasting Graves disease. On the study more broadly: Disease was considered persistent Graves' disease after over 5 years of antithyroid drugs (with positive TSH receptor antibodies).

Trimming took 1 base from V and 0 from J, leaving 13 bases between them. This CDR3 comprises 16 residues. Germline CDR1 reads LNHNV; CDR2 reads YYDKDF (reference sequence). Broader study findings: Limited samples may have lowered accuracy.

The time point is: persistent/refractory GD, antithyroid drugs over 5 years with positive TRAb. The authors made the TCR library using RNA they extracted from PBMCs. Specimen: peripheral blood mononuclear cells (PBMCs), collected when the disease was refractory, from a patient treated with antithyroid drugs. V is TRBV15 and J is TRBJ2-7; TRBD2 might be the D (6 bases). The clonotype was recovered from a female donor with Graves disease. CDR3 amino acids: CATSRVPGESSYEQYF. The CDR3 nucleotides read TGTGCCACCAGCAGAGTTCCGGGAGAGAGCTCCTACGAGCAGTACTTC. Complete variable domain (other parts from reference TRBV15 and TRBJ2-7): DAMVIQNPRYQVTQFGKPVTLSCSQTLNHNVMYWYQQKSSQAPKLLFHYYDKDFNNEADTPDNFQSRRPNTSFCFLDIRSPGLGDTAMYLCATSRVPGESSYEQYFGPGTRLTVT.